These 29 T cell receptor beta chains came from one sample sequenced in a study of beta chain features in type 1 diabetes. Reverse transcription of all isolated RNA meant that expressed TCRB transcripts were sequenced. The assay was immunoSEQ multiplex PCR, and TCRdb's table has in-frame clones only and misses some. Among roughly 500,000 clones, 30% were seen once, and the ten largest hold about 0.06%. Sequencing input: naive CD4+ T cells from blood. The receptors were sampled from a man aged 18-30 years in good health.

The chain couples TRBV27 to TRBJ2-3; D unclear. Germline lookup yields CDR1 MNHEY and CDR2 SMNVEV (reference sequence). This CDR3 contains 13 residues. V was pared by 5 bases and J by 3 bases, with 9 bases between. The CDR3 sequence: CASSRVETDTQYF. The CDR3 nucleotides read TGTGCCAGCAGTCGAGTCGAGACAGATACGCAGTATTTT.

CDR3 region: CASSGQGTDTQYF. CDR3 in DNA: TGTGCCAGCAGTGGACAGGGCACAGATACGCAGTATTTT. V gene TRBV25-1 combines with J gene TRBJ2-3; possible D gene TRBD1, 6 bases. Trimming took 4 bases from V and 1 from J, leaving 6 bases between them. In germline, CDR1 is MGHDK, CDR2 SYGVNS. CDR3 length equals 13 residues.

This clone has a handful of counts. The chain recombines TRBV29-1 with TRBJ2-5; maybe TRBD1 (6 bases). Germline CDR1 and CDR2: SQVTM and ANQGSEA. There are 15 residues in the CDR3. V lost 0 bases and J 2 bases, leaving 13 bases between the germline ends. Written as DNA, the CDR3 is TGCAGCGTTGAAGATCCTGGACAGCTACAAGAGACCCAGTACTTC. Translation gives CSVEDPGQLQETQYF.

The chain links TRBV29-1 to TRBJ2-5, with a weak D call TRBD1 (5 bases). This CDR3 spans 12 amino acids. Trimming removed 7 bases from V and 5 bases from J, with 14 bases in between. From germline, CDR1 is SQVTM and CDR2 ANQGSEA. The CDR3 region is CSATPAGETQYF. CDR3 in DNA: TGCAGCGCCACCCCTGCAGGGGAGACCCAGTACTTC.

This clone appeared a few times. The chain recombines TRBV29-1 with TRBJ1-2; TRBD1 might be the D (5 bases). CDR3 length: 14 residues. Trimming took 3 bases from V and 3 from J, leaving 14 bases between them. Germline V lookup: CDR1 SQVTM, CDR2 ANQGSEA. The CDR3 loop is CSVDLPQGDYGYTF. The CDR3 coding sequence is TGCAGCGTTGATCTCCCCCAGGGTGACTATGGCTACACCTTC.

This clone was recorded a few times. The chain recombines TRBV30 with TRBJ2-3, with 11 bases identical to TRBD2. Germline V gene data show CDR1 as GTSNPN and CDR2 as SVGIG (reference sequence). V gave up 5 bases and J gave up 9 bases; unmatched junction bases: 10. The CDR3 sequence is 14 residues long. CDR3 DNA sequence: TGTGCCTGGCAAACTAGCGGGAGTACGGTAACGCAGTATTTT. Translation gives CAWQTSGSTVTQYF.

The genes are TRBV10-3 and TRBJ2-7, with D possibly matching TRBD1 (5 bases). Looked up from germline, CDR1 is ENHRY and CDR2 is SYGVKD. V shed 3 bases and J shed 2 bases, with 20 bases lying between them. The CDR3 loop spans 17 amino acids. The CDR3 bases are TGTGCCATCAGTGACCCTGCCCGCCGACAGCAGGCCTACGAGCAGTACTTC. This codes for CAISDPARRQQAYEQYF.

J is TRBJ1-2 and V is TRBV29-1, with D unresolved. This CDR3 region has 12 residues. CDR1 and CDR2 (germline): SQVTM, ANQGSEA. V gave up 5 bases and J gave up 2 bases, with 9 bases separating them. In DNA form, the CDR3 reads TGCAGCGTTCAGACGGCAAACTATGGCTACACCTTC. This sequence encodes CSVQTANYGYTF.

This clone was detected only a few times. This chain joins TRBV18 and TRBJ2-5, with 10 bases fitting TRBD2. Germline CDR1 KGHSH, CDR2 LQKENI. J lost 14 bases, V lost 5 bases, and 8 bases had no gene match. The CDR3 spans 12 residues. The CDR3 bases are TGTGCCAGCTCATCTCTAGCGGGAGACGGATACTTC. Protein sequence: CASSSLAGDGYF.

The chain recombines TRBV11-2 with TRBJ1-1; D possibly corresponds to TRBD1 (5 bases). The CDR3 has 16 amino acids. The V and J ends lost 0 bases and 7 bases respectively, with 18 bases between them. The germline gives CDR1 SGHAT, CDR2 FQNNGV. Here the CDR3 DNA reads TGTGCCAGCAGCTTAGATCGAGGGAACATTGGGGGTGAAGCTTTCTTT. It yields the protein CASSLDRGNIGGEAFF.

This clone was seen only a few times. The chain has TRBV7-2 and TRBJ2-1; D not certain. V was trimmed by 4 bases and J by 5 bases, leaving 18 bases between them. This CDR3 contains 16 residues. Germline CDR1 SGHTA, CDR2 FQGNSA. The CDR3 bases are TGTGCCAGCAGCTCCTCCCCCCCTTACAGAAACAATGAGCAGTTCTTC. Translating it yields CASSSSPPYRNNEQFF.

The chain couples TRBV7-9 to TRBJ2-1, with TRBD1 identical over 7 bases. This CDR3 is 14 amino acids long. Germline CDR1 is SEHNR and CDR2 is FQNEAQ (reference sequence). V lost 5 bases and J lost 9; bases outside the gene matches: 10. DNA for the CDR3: TGTGCCAGCAGCGGCCGACAGGGAAGCGGTGAGCAGTTCTTC. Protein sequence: CASSGRQGSGEQFF. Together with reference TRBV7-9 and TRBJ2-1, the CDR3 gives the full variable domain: DTGVSQNPRHKITKRGQNVTFRCDPISEHNRLYWYRQTLGQGPEFLTYFQNEAQLEKSRLLSDRFSAERPKGSFSTLEIQRTEQGDSAMYLCASSGRQGSGEQFFGPGTRLTVL.

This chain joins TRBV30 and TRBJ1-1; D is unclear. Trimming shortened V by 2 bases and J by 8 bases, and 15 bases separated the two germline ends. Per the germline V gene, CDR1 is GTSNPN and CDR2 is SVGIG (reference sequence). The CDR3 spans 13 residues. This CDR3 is CAWSRKTFSEAFF. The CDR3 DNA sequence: TGTGCCTGGAGTCGAAAGACATTCTCAGAAGCTTTCTTT.

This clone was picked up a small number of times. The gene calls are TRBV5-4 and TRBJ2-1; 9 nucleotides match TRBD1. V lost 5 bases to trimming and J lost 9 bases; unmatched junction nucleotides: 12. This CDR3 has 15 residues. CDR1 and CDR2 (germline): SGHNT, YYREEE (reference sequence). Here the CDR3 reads CASSSGGQGVSEQFF. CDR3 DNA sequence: TGTGCCAGCAGTTCCGGGGGACAGGGAGTAAGTGAGCAGTTCTTC. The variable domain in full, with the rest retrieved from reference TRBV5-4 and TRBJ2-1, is ETGVTQSPTHLIKTRGQQVTLRCSSQSGHNTVSWYQQALGQGPQFIFQYYREEENGRGNFPPRFSGLQFPNYSSELNVNALELDDSALYLCASSSGGQGVSEQFFGPGTRLTVL.

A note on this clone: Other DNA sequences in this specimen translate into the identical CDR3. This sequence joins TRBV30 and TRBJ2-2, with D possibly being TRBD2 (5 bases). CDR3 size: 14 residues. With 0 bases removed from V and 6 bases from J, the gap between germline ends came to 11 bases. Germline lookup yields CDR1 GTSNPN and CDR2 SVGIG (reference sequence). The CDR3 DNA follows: TGTGCCTGGAGTGTAAGAAGGCGGGCCGGGGAGCTGTTTTTT. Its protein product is CAWSVRRRAGELFF.

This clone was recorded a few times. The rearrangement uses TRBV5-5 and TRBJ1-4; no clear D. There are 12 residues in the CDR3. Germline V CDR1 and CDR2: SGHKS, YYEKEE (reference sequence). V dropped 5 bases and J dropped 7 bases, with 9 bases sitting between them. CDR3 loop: CASSYSSEKLFF. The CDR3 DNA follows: TGTGCCAGCAGTTACTCAAGTGAAAAACTGTTTTTT.

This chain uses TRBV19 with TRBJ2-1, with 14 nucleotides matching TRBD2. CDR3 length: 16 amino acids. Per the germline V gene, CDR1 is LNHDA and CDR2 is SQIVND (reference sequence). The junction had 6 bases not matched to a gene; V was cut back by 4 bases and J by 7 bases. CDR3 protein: CASSTMGLAGVNEQFF. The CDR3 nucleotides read TGTGCCAGTAGTACCATGGGACTAGCGGGAGTTAATGAGCAGTTCTTC.

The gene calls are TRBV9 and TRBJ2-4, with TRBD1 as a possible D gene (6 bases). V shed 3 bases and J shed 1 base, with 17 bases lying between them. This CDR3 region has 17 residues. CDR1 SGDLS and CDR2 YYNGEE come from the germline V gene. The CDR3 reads CASSEMDSGQAKNIQYF. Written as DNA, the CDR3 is TGTGCCAGCAGCGAAATGGATTCCGGACAGGCCAAAAACATTCAGTACTTC.

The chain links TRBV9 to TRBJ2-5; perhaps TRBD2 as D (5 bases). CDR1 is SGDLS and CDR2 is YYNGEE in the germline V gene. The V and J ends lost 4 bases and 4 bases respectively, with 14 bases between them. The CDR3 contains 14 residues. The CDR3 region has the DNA TGTGCCAGCAGCCCAGGAGGCGGGCCAGAGACCCAGTACTTC. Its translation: CASSPGGGPETQYF.

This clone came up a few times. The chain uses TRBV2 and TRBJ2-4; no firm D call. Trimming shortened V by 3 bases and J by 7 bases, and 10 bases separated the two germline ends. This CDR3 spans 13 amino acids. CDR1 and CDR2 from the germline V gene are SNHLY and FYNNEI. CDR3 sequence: CASSEARSNIQYF. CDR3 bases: TGTGCCAGCAGTGAGGCTAGGAGCAACATTCAGTACTTC.

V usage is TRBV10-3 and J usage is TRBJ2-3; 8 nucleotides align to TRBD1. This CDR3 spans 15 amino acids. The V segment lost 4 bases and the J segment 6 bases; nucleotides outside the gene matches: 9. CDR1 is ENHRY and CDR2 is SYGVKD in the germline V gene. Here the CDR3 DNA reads TGTGCCATCAGTGGGGAGGACAGGGATTTGGATACGCAGTATTTT. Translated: CAISGEDRDLDTQYF.

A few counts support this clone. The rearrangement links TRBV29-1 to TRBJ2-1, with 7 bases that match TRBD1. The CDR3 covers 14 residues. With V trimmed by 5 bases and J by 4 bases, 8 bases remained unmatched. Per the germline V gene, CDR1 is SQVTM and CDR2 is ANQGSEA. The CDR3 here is CSVLGQVPYNEQFF. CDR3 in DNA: TGCAGCGTTTTAGGACAGGTACCTTACAATGAGCAGTTCTTC.

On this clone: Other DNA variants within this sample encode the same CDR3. CDR3 loop: CAISESSSGANVLTF. The CDR3 DNA sequence: TGTGCCATCAGTGAGTCCAGCTCTGGGGCCAACGTCCTGACTTTC. V gene TRBV10-3 combines with J gene TRBJ2-6; the D is unclear. V was pared by 0 bases and J by 0 bases, with 3 bases between. Looked up from germline, CDR1 is ENHRY and CDR2 is SYGVKD. The CDR3 has 15 residues.

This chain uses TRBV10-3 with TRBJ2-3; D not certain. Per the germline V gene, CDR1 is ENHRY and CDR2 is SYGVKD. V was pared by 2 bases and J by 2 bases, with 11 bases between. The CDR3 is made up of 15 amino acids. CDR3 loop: CAISEGRVFTDTQYF. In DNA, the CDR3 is TGTGCCATCAGTGAGGGTAGGGTCTTCACAGATACGCAGTATTTT.

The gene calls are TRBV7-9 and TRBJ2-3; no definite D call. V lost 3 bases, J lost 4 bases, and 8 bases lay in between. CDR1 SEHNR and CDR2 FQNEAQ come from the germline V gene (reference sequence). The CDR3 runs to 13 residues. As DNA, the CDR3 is TGTGCCAGCAGCTTTGTCAAGTCAGATACGCAGTATTTT. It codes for CASSFVKSDTQYF.

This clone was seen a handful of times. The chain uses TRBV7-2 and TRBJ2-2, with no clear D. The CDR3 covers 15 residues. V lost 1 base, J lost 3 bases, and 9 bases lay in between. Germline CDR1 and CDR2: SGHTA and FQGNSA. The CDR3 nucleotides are TGTGCCAGCAGCTTAGTTCCCTCCTACACCGGGGAGCTGTTTTTT. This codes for CASSLVPSYTGELFF.

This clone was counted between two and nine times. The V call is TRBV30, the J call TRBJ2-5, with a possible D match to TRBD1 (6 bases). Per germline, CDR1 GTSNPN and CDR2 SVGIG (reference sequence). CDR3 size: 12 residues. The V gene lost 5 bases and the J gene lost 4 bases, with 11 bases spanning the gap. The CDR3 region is CAWGDRTETQYF. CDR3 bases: TGTGCCTGGGGCGACAGGACAGAGACCCAGTACTTC.

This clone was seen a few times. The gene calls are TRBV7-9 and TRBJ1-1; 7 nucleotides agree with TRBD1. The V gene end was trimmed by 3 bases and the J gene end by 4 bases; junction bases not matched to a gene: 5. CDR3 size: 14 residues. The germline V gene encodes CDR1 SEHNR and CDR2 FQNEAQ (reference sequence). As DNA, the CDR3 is TGTGCCAGCAGCTTGGCGACAGGGATCACTGAAGCTTTCTTT. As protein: CASSLATGITEAFF.

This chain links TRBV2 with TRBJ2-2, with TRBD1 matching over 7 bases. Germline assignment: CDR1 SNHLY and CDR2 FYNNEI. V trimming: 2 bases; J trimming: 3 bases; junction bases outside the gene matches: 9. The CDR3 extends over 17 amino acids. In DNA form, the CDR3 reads TGTGCCAGCAGTGAAAATGAAGGAACAGGGGACACCGGGGAGCTGTTTTTT. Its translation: CASSENEGTGDTGELFF.